These 17 T cell receptor beta chains came from one sample sequenced in a study of cytotoxic CD8 clonotypes in ibrutinib-treated CLL. Assay: immunoSEQ multiplex PCR; the TCRdb copy retains only in-frame clones and omits some. The data contain around 7,900 clones, 60% to 80% of them singletons. The specimen was PBMCs, collected before ibrutinib treatment. These receptors were collected from a human donor with chronic lymphocytic leukemia.

The rearrangement joins TRBV4-2 to TRBJ1-5; unclear D gene. Trimming stripped 1 base from V and 2 bases from J, with 9 bases between. The germline V gene encodes CDR1 LGHNA and CDR2 YNFKEQ. The CDR3 is 15 amino acids. The CDR3 nucleotides read TGTGCCAGCAGCCAAGGTAGGCAGGGCAATCAGCCCCAGCATTTT. Amino acid sequence: CASSQGRQGNQPQHF.

J is TRBJ2-3 and V is TRBV2, with D perhaps matching TRBD2 (8 bases). CDR1 SNHLY and CDR2 FYNNEI come from the germline V gene. This CDR3 is built from 22 residues. The V end lost 2 bases, the J end lost 1 base, and 31 bases lay between the germline ends. CDR3 region: CASSELRGQTLPGTRRTDTQYF. The CDR3 coding sequence is TGTGCCAGCAGTGAACTAAGGGGGCAGACCTTGCCCGGGACTAGACGCACAGATACGCAGTATTTT.

This chain connects TRBV7-9 to TRBJ2-4; D remains ambiguous. Trimming cost V 2 bases and J 0 bases, with 5 bases left between them. From germline, CDR1 is SEHNR and CDR2 FQNEAQ (reference sequence). CDR3 length: 14 amino acids. The CDR3 loop is CASSLSVAKNIQYF. CDR3 nucleotide sequence: TGTGCCAGCAGCTTATCGGTAGCCAAAAACATTCAGTACTTC.

CDR3 loop: CSVEGTDYGYTF. CDR3 DNA sequence: TGCAGCGTTGAAGGGACAGACTATGGCTACACCTTC. The chain carries TRBV29-1 and TRBJ1-2, with D possibly TRBD1 on 6 matching bases. CDR1 and CDR2 (germline): SQVTM, ANQGSEA. This CDR3 is built from 12 residues. With 1 base removed from V and 3 bases from J, the gap between germline ends came to 6 bases.

The rearrangement uses TRBV11-2 and TRBJ1-2; D is ambiguous. The length of the CDR3 is 15 residues. Trimming shortened V by 4 bases and J by 4 bases, and 16 bases separated the two germline ends. Per the germline V gene, CDR1 is SGHAT and CDR2 is FQNNGV. For the CDR3, the DNA is TGTGCCAGCAGCTGGGGAGGTAGGAAAGGCTATGGCTACACCTTC. It is translated as CASSWGGRKGYGYTF.

J is TRBJ2-7 and V is TRBV28; 10 bases align to TRBD2. Germline V gene data show CDR1 as MDHEN and CDR2 as SYDVKM. The CDR3 contains 16 residues. Trimming cost V 3 bases and J 0 bases; bases outside gene matches: 5. In DNA, the CDR3 is TGTGCCAGCAGTTTCCGGACTAGCGGAAGCTCCTACGAGCAGTACTTC. Protein: CASSFRTSGSSYEQYF. The entire variable domain, with the rest obtained from reference TRBV28 and TRBJ2-7, is as follows: DVKVTQSSRYLVKRTGEKVFLECVQDMDHENMFWYRQDPGLGLRLIYFSYDVKMKEKGDIPEGYSVSREKKERFSLILESASTNQTSMYLCASSFRTSGSSYEQYFGPGTRLTVT.

This sequence joins TRBV20-1 and TRBJ2-7, with D unresolved. Per germline, CDR1 DFQATT and CDR2 SNEGSKA (reference sequence). Trimming took off 2 bases at V and 4 bases at J, with 6 bases between the two ends. The CDR3 has 11 amino acids. CDR3 nucleotide sequence: TGCAGTGCTAGACAGAAATACGAGCAGTACTTC. Protein: CSARQKYEQYF.

This CDR3 reads CASSQDSDTEAFF. For the CDR3, the DNA is TGTGCCAGCTCACAGGATTCCGACACTGAAGCTTTCTTT. The chain has TRBV18 and TRBJ1-1; the D is unclear. This CDR3 spans 13 amino acids. V lost 4 bases and J lost 3, with 9 bases in between. CDR1 and CDR2 (germline): KGHSH, LQKENI.

By proportion, this clone is medium-sized. V gene TRBV7-2 combines with J gene TRBJ1-4, with 7 positions matching TRBD1. The germline V gene encodes CDR1 SGHTA and CDR2 FQGNSA. The CDR3 consists of 15 residues. The V gene end was trimmed by 6 bases and the J gene end by 5 bases; junction bases not matched to a gene: 9. The CDR3 coding sequence is TGTGCCAGCAGTCTTAACAGGGGTGGGAATGAAAAACTGTTTTTT. Its translation is CASSLNRGGNEKLFF. Combining the CDR3 with reference TRBV7-2 and TRBJ1-4 gives the whole variable domain GAGVSQSPSNKVTEKGKDVELRCDPISGHTALYWYRQSLGQGLEFLIYFQGNSAPDKSGLPSDRFSAERTGGSVSTLTIQRTQQEDSAVYLCASSLNRGGNEKLFFGSGTQLSVL.

The chain couples TRBV29-1 to TRBJ2-3; 10 positions match TRBD2. The length of the CDR3 is 15 residues. Trimming cost V 7 bases and J 6 bases; bases outside gene matches: 13. CDR1 and CDR2 from the germline V gene are SQVTM and ANQGSEA. In DNA form, the CDR3 reads TGCAGCGCCAAAAACGGCCTAGCGGGAGAGGATACGCAGTATTTT. Translated, it gives CSAKNGLAGEDTQYF.

The rearrangement uses TRBV6-1 and TRBJ2-7; D possibly corresponds to TRBD1 (6 bases). Deletions cut 3 bases from V and 6 bases from J, with 6 bases between. The CDR3 has 11 residues. Germline loops: CDR1 MNHNS, CDR2 SASEGT. The CDR3 DNA sequence: TGTGCCAGCAGTGAGGGGGCCGAGCAGTACTTC. The encoded protein is CASSEGAEQYF.

This rearrangement joins TRBV7-3 to TRBJ1-5; D is unresolved. The germline CDR1 and CDR2 sequences are SGHTA and FQGTGA. This CDR3 contains 13 residues. V lost 3 bases, J lost 0 bases, and 3 bases lay in between. Here the CDR3 reads CASSLDSNQPQHF. For the CDR3, the DNA is TGTGCCAGCAGCTTGGATAGCAATCAGCCCCAGCATTTT.

The chain is built from TRBV28 and TRBJ1-2; D ambiguous. Per the germline V gene, CDR1 is MDHEN and CDR2 is SYDVKM. V lost 4 bases and J 0 bases, leaving 9 bases between the germline ends. The CDR3 is made up of 14 amino acids. The chain's CDR3 is CASSYTASNYGYTF. The CDR3 nucleotides are TGTGCCAGCAGTTATACAGCCTCTAACTATGGCTACACCTTC.

The chain carries TRBV20-1 and TRBJ2-1; D gene unclear. Trimming took off 6 bases at V and 8 bases at J, with 11 bases between the two ends. Germline CDR1 reads DFQATT; CDR2 reads SNEGSKA (reference sequence). The CDR3 sequence is 11 residues long. The CDR3 here is CSALKLDEQFF. The CDR3 DNA reads TGCAGTGCCCTCAAACTCGATGAGCAGTTCTTC.

The V call is TRBV30, the J call TRBJ1-3; TRBD1 might be the D (5 bases). Per germline, CDR1 GTSNPN and CDR2 SVGIG (reference sequence). With 4 bases removed from V and 8 bases from J, the gap between germline ends came to 15 bases. CDR3 length equals 13 residues. The CDR3 protein is CAWNLPPGHTIYF. CDR3 DNA sequence: TGTGCCTGGAATCTCCCCCCGGGACACACCATATATTTT.

The chain carries TRBV27 and TRBJ2-2; D is tentatively TRBD1 or TRBD2 (5 bases each). Germline values: CDR1 MNHEY, CDR2 SMNVEV (reference sequence). The CDR3 contains 15 residues. Trimming cost V 6 bases and J 1 base, with 12 bases left between them. CDR3 region: CASRKGPRNTGELFF. The CDR3 region has the DNA TGTGCCAGCAGGAAGGGACCAAGGAACACCGGGGAGCTGTTTTTT.

CDR3 loop: CASSLSLGPNTEAFF. The CDR3 bases are TGTGCCAGCAGTTTATCATTAGGACCGAACACTGAAGCTTTCTTT. V and J are TRBV28 and TRBJ1-1, with D unclear. V lost 1 base to trimming and J lost 1 base, with 10 bases between them. There are 15 residues in the CDR3. Germline loops: CDR1 MDHEN, CDR2 SYDVKM.